A selection of T cell receptor beta chains follows, all from one sample in a study of tumor-infiltrating lymphocytes in primary liver carcinoma. TCRdb recomputed calls from the multiplex PCR reads with MiXCR, one row per CDR3 protein. The data hold fewer than 75,000 distinct CDR3 sequences, with about 65% observed a single time. Sequenced material: liver tumor tissue from sampling region 4. Source of these receptors: a man between 40 and 49 years old with primary liver carcinoma and hepatitis B virus infection. CDR3s include the opening cysteine and the closing phenylalanine or tryptophan. Part of the rows lack a size; the others show once, few, many or a class for expanded clones.

V gene: TRBV9
clone size: .
J gene: TRBJ2-7
CDR3 protein: CANGVGTGIYEQYF

V gene: TRBV7-9
clone size: .
J gene: TRBJ2-1
CDR3 protein: CASSKSIQANELFF

V gene: TRBV10-2
clone size: .
J gene: TRBJ2-3
CDR3 protein: CASSELQGLASKDAQYF

V gene: TRBV5-6
clone size: .
J gene: TRBJ2-3
CDR3 protein: CASSLLRLAGGRTDTQYF

V gene: TRBV4-1
clone size: .
J gene: TRBJ2-3
CDR3 protein: CASSQGHHTLTTDTQYF

V gene: TRBV6-2/TRBV6-3
clone size: many
J gene: TRBJ2-1
CDR3 protein: CASSEVGRKLSGEQFF

V gene: TRBV7-9
clone size: .
J gene: TRBJ2-1
CDR3 protein: CASSKSIRTNGQFF

V gene: TRBV6-5
clone size: .
J gene: TRBJ1-1
CDR3 protein: CASSYGEARTEAFF

V gene: TRBV4-3
clone size: once
J gene: TRBJ2-7
CDR3 protein: CVNSQDRETPYEQYF

V gene: TRBV4-2
clone size: once
J gene: TRBJ2-3
CDR3 protein: CTSSQEWGAASTYTQYF

V gene: TRBV29-1
clone size: .
J gene: TRBJ1-1
CDR3 protein: CSVAGGWGMNSEVFF

V gene: TRBV6-2/TRBV6-3
clone size: .
J gene: TRBJ2-1
CDR3 protein: CASNYSGPYNEQFF

V gene: TRBV29-1
clone size: few
J gene: TRBJ2-3
CDR3 protein: CGVENTDTQYF

V gene: TRBV4-2
clone size: once
J gene: TRBJ2-2
CDR3 protein: CASSQVRDDSRGELFF

V gene: TRBV29-1
clone size: .
J gene: TRBJ2-5
CDR3 protein: CSIGLPGEDQGTQYF

V gene: TRBV11-2
clone size: .
J gene: TRBJ2-1
CDR3 protein: CVSSPQREGFGEQFF

V gene: TRBV5-1
clone size: many
J gene: TRBJ2-3
CDR3 protein: CASSLGDRGKITDTQYF

V gene: TRBV4-3
clone size: .
J gene: TRBJ2-1
CDR3 protein: CASSQDGRTSGSDDQFF

V gene: TRBV12-3/TRBV12-4
clone size: .
J gene: TRBJ2-7
CDR3 protein: CACSLGQGVNYEQYF

V gene: TRBV25-1
clone size: .
J gene: TRBJ2-3
CDR3 protein: CASSDVFRTDTQYF

V gene: TRBV28
clone size: many
J gene: TRBJ2-7
CDR3 protein: CASSFWWGDEQYF

V gene: TRBV6-5
clone size: .
J gene: TRBJ1-2
CDR3 protein: CASSYRGAYRDGFTF

V gene: TRBV5-1
clone size: .
J gene: TRBJ2-2
CDR3 protein: CASNSEQVTGELFF

V gene: TRBV29-1
clone size: .
J gene: TRBJ2-5
CDR3 protein: CSVLTQGMGTQYF

V gene: TRBV5-1
clone size: .
J gene: TRBJ2-1
CDR3 protein: CASGLGSNNEQFF

V gene: TRBV13
clone size: .
J gene: TRBJ1-1
CDR3 protein: CASSLADGNTESFF

V gene: TRBV6-2/TRBV6-3
clone size: .
J gene: TRBJ1-4
CDR3 protein: CTSSLRQGNGKLFF

V gene: TRBV5-1
clone size: .
J gene: TRBJ2-3
CDR3 protein: CASSWDKGDTRYF

V gene: TRBV30
clone size: .
J gene: TRBJ1-1
CDR3 protein: CAWSKWSTEAFF

V gene: TRBV6-5
clone size: .
J gene: TRBJ1-2
CDR3 protein: CASSYSLGGTGGYGYSF

V gene: TRBV11-2
clone size: .
J gene: TRBJ2-2
CDR3 protein: CTSSLALGGANTGELFF

V gene: TRBV10-3
clone size: .
J gene: TRBJ2-6
CDR3 protein: CATSVGGHGAKVLTF

V gene: TRBV5-1
clone size: .
J gene: TRBJ1-2
CDR3 protein: CASSSYAGQGGGYTF

V gene: TRBV11-1
clone size: .
J gene: TRBJ1-1
CDR3 protein: CVSSLSRRIAEAFF